The clone carrying this T cell receptor beta chain showed up just once. Its antigen is currently unknown. The CDR3 sequence is 16 residues long. CDR1 is SGHVS and CDR2 is FNYEAQ in the germline V gene. J lost 2 bases, V lost 3 bases, and 9 bases had no gene match. The PCR made use of 60 Vbeta and 13 Jbeta primers. Sequencing used immunoSEQ multiplex PCR; TCRdb keeps in-frame clones, though not all of them. Among more than 95,000 clones, more than 60% were seen once, and the ten largest hold about 5.3%. The source of the sample is a study of cytomegalovirus exposure and HLA in healthy donors. The study, taken as a whole, reports: TCR beta V segments were, for the most part, productive about 87% or about 30% of the time in an earlier analysis.

The sample consisted of PBMCs. The chain employs TRBV7-6 and TRBJ2-7; 8 bases match TRBD2. This TCR was recovered from a male donor in good health and CMV-seronegative. CDR3 DNA: TGTGCCAGCAGCTTGGGAGTAGCGGGACCCGCCTACGAGCAGTACTTC. Its translation is CASSLGVAGPAYEQYF.